Below, one T cell receptor beta chain is given with its context. Its antigen is not known. Library input was roughly 1.8 micrograms of DNA from cryopreserved PBMCs. This specimen comes from a study of cytotoxic CD8 clonotypes in ibrutinib-treated CLL. Study in general: Collecting the response samples happened after a median about eleven months of treatment, with a range of 6 to 36.

The V end lost 7 bases, the J end lost 2 bases, and 17 bases lay between the germline ends. Germline V lookup: CDR1 SGHNT, CDR2 YYREEE (reference sequence). This CDR3 contains 15 residues. Points from the study as a whole: Private clonotypes, not public ones, expanded at ibrutinib response. At the start, clonality exceeded age-matched healthy donors and followed circulating CD8+ T-cell counts.

Clones were read by immunoSEQ multiplex PCR, and TCRdb kept only the in-frame ones, dropping some. The data hold about 130,000 clones, with around 85% observed a single time. The J gene is TRBJ2-3, the V gene TRBV5-4, with D possibly matching TRBD2 (7 bases). This specimen was PBMCs, taken after 24 months of ibrutinib treatment. The clonotype originates from a human donor with chronic lymphocytic leukemia. The CDR3 protein is CASYPWGGLTDTQYF. The CDR3 coding sequence is TGTGCCAGCTACCCGTGGGGGGGCCTCACAGATACGCAGTATTTT.